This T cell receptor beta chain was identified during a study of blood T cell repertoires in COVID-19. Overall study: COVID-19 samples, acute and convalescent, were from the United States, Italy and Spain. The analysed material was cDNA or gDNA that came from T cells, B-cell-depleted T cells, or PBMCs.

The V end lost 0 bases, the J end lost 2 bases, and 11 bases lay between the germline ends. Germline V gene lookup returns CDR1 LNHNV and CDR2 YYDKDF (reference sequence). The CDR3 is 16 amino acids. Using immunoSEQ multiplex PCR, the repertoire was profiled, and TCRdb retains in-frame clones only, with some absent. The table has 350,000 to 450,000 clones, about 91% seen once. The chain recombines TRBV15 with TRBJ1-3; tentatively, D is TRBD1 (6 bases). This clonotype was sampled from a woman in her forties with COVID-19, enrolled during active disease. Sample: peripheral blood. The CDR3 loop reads CATSREPGGPGNTIYF. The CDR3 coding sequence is TGTGCCACCAGCAGAGAGCCCGGGGGGCCTGGAAACACCATATATTTT.